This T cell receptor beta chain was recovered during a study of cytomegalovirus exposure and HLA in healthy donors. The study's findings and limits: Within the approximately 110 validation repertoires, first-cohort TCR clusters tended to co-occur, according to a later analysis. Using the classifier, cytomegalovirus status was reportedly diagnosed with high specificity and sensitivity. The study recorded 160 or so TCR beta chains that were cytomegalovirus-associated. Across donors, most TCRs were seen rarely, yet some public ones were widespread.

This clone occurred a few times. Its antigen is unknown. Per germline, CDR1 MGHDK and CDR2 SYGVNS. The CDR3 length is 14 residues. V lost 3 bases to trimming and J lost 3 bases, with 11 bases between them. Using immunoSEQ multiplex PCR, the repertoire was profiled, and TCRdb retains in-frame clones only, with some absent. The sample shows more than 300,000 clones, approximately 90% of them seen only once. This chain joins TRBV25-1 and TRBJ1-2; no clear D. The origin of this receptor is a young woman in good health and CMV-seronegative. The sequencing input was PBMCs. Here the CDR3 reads CASSESHRDYGYTF. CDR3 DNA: TGTGCCAGCAGTGAGAGTCATAGAGACTATGGCTACACCTTC.